This record looks at one TCR beta chain sequence and its context. This clone was detected a few times. What this receptor recognizes is not known. No quality values exist for individual bases; no much larger clone is one base distant. The same CDR3 can be traced to other DNA sequences in this sample. TCR CDR3 regions were amplified from genomic DNA by multiplex PCR using the deep immunoSEQ assay. For each cell subset, the extracted genomic DNA was distributed evenly across all wells of several immunoSEQ 96-well plates, and each plate served as one replicate. For sorted subsets, roughly 200 ng of genomic DNA, equivalent to 25,000 to 35,000 T cell genomes, went into each replicate PCR. The purified libraries were quantified using a Qubit 3.0 fluorometer, sized with a Bioanalyzer 2100, and then quantified again using the KAPA Library Quantification kit. A separate single-read 150-cycle Illumina NextSeq 550 flow cell was used to sequence each immunoSEQ 96-well plate. The authors processed their data as follows. The immunoSEQ output contained only junctional sequences without quality scores, so filtering could not match that applied to full-length reads. To assign V/J genes and CDR3, sequences were annotated using PyIR, a Python wrapper for IgBLAST v1.9, with IMGT germline references. Reads were removed for weak V/J assignments (E-value above 1e-6), missing CDR3, stop codons, out-of-frame junctions, or ambiguous translated residues. V3J clonotypes were defined as sequences sharing an identical inferred V gene, J gene, and CDR3 amino acid sequence. The percentage overlap between two repertoires was calculated by dividing the number of shared unique clonotypes by the size of the smaller repertoire. Richness of each repertoire was evaluated using RTK rarefaction, the Chao1 estimator, and Recon v2.1 estimates of unobserved clonotypes. Generation probabilities were computed with OLGA for all TCRbeta clonotypes obtained by the gDNA method from a handful of donors. The clones in this table, taken by TCRdb from immuneACCESS, are in-frame only. Not every clone is retained; where verified, under half of the shortfall comes from an unresolved V gene, and the cause of the rest is unknown. Clonal size and the V and J genes are those of that table, whereas D and trimming came from the DNA. The sample table contains fewer than 3 million clones; only one count was recorded for less than 95% of them. Of the sample, roughly 0.34% falls within the top ten clones.

This sample is drawn from a study of shared clonotypes between healthy human individuals (TCRdb year 2020). Turning to the overall study: The cohort included a few men and a couple of women between 18 and 49 years of age. For each donor, three plates each were used for CD4 naive and CD4 memory, two plates were used for CD8 naive, and one plate was used for CD8 memory. Blood TCR repertoires of five healthy adults were deeply sequenced to estimate repertoire size and the extent of clonotype sharing between individuals. Libraries were prepared and TCR repertoires were sequenced by different laboratories using diverse techniques, in order to increase sequencing depth and limit assay-specific biases. Each donor's leukapheresis produced roughly between about 0.85 and 10 billion PBMCs.

The donors were healthy, HIV-negative adults who had no recently reported acute infections or vaccinations. All donors were Caucasian adults living in Nashville, Tennessee, USA. Magnetic negative selection was used to enrich CD4+ T cells, after which naive cells were positively selected on CD45RA and the negative fraction became the memory subset. Blood was obtained by leukapheresis, after which PBMCs were separated by Ficoll-Histopaque density gradient centrifugation and cryopreserved in liquid nitrogen vapor phase. Purity and quantity of every magnetically sorted T cell population were checked by analytical flow cytometry. From each sorted fraction, genomic DNA was isolated and quantified by UV absorbance on a Nanodrop 2000c. Overall study outcomes, separate from this receptor: Naive subsets generally had larger estimated clonotype richness than memory subsets did. Sampling was restricted to blood, and TCR repertoires in tissues likely differ from the TCR repertoires found in blood. Pairwise subsampling indicated that sequencing depth was expected to affect the degree of clonotype sharing among donors. Even with the large sequencing depth, rarefaction of the sorted-subset datasets indicated that sequencing was incomplete. Compared with non-shared clonotypes, clonotypes shared by all four sorted-subset donors had higher generation probabilities. The small number of donors limited the genetic and exposure-history diversity represented. Across four donors, roughly 5.1% of naive CD4, roughly 3.8% of naive CD8, 2% to 2.5% of memory CD4, and about 0.4% of memory CD8 clonotypes were shared.

This TCR came from a man aged 18 to 29 in good health. Some clones in this sample may be carry-over from other donors' samples. The sample was naive CD4+ T cells from PBMCs. What this sample's cell subset or site label stands for: CD45RA+ positively selected.

The CDR3 loop reads CAWSRGQGGEKLFF. At the DNA level, the sequence is TGTGCCTGGAGTAGGGGACAGGGTGGTGAAAAACTGTTTTTT. Rearrangement joined TRBV30 to TRBJ1-4; 9 middle bases align to TRBD1. The germline V end is reduced by 2 bases and the J end by 7 bases; junction bases left unmatched: 5. CDR1 and CDR2 are drawn from the germline V gene (reference sequence): GTSNPN, SVGIG. The CDR3 sequence holds 14 residues, the cysteine and phenylalanine included. The sequence is cut down to CDR3 DNA, 42 bases in frame from base 1.